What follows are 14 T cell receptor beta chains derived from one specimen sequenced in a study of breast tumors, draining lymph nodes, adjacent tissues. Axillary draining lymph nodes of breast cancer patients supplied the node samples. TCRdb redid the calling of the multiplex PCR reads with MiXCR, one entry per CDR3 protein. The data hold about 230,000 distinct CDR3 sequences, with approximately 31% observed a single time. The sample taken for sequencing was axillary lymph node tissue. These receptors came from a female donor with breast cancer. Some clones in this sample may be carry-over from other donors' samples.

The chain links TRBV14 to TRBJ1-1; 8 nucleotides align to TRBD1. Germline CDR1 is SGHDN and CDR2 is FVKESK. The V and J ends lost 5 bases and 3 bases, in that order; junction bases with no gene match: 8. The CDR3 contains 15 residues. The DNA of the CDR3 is TGTGCCAGCAGCGGCGGACAGGGATTTTACACTGAAGCTTTCTTT. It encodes CASSGGQGFYTEAFF.

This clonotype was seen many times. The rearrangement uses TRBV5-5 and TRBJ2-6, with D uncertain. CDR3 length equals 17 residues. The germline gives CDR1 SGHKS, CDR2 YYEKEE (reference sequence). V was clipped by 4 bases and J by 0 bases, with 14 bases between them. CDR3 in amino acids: CASSLPSLGSGANVLTF. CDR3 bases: TGTGCCAGCAGCCTGCCCTCCCTTGGCTCTGGGGCCAACGTCCTGACTTTC.

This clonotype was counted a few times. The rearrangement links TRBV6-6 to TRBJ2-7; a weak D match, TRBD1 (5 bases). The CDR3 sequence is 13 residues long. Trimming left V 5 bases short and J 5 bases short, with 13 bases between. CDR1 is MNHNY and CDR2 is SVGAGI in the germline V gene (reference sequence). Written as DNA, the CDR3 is TGTGCCAGCAGTAAGCTGGGGCAGAACGAGCAGTACTTC. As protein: CASSKLGQNEQYF.

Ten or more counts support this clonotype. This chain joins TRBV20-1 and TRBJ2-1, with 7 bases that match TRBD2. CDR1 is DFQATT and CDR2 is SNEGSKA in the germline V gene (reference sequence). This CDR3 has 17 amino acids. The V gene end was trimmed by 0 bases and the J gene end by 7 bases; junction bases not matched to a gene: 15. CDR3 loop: CSARDGALAGDRNEQFF. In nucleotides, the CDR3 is TGCAGTGCTAGAGACGGAGCGTTGGCGGGAGATCGGAATGAGCAGTTCTTC.

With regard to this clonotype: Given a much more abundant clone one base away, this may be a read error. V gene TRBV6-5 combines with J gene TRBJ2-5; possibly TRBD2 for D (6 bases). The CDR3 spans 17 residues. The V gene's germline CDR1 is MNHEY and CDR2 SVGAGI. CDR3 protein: CAGSYRRTRLEQETQYF. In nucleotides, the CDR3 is TGTGCCGGCAGTTACCGACGCACTAGACTAGAGCAAGAGACCCAGTACTTC.

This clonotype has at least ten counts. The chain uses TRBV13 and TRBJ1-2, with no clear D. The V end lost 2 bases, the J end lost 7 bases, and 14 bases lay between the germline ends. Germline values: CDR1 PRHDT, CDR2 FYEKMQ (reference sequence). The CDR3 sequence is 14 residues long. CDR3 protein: CASSLPRGVGGYTF. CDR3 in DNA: TGTGCCAGCAGCTTACCACGCGGGGTTGGTGGCTACACCTTC.

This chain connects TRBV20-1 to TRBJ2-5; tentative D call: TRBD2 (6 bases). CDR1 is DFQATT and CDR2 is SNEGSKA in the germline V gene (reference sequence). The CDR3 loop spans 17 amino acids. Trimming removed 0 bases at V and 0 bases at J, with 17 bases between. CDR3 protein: CSARDRGGDGYQETQYF. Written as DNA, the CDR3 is TGCAGTGCTAGAGATCGTGGCGGGGACGGGTACCAAGAGACCCAGTACTTC.

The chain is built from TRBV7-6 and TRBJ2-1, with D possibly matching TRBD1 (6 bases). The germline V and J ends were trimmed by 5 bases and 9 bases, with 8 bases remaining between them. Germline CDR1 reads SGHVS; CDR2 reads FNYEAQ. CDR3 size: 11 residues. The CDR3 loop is CASSTGTEQFF. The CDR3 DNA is TGTGCCAGCAGCACAGGGACTGAGCAGTTCTTC.

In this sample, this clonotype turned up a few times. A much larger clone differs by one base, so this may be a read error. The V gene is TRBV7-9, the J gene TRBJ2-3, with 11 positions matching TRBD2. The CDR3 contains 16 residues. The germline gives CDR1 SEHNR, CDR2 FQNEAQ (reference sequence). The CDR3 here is CASRKGLAEATDTRYF. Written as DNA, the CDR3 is TGTGCCAGCAGGAAGGGACTAGCGGAAGCCACAGATACGCGGTATTTT.

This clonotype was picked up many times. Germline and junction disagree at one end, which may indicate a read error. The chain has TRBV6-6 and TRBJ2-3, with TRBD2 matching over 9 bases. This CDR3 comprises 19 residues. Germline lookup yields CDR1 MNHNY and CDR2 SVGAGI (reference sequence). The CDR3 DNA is TGTGCCAGCAGTCACTCGAGATTGGCTAGCGGGATATGGGCAGATACGCAGTATTTT. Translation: CASSHSRLASGIWADTQYF.

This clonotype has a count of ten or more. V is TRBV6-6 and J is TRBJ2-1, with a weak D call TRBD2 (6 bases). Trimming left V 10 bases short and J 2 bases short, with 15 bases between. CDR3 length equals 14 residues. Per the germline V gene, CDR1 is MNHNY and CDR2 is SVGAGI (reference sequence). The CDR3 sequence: CATCDGTAYNEQFF. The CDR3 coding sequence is TGTGCCACCTGCGACGGGACTGCCTACAATGAGCAGTTCTTC.

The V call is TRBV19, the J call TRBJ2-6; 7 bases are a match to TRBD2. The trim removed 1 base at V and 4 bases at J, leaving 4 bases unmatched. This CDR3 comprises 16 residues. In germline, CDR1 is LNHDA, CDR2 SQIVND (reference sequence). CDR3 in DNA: TGTGCCAGTAGTATAGTGGGAGGGTCCGGGGCCAACGTCCTGACTTTC. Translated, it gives CASSIVGGSGANVLTF.

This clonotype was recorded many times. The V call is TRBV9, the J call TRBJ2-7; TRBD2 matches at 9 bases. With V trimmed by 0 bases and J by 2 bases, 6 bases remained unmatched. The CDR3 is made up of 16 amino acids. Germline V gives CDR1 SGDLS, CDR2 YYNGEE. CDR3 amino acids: CASSVGGSGGAYEQYF. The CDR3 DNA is TGTGCCAGCAGCGTAGGGGGTAGCGGGGGAGCCTACGAGCAGTACTTC.

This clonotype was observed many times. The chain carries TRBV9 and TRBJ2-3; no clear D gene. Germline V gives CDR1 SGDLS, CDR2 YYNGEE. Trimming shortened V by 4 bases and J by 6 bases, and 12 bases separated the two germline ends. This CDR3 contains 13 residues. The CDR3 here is CASSQRRVDTQYF. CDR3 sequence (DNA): TGTGCCAGCAGCCAGAGAAGGGTTGATACGCAGTATTTT.